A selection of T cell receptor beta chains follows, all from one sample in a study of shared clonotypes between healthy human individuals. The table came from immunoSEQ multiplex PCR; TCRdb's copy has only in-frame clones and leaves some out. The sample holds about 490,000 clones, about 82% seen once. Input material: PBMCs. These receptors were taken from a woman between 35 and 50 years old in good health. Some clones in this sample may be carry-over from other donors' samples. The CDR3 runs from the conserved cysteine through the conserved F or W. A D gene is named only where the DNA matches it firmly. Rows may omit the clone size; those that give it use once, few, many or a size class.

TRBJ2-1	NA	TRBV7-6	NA	TGTGCCAGCAGCTGGGACCCTGGCTCCTACAATGAGCAGTTCTTC	CASSWDPGSYNEQFF
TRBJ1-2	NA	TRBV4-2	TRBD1	TGTGCCAGCAGCCAACAAACGGACAGGGTTGATGGCTACACCTTC	CASSQQTDRVDGYTF
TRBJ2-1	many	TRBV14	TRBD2	TGTGCCAGCAGCCGGCAGGGACTAGCGGGAGGGGGTGAGCAGTTCTTC	CASSRQGLAGGGEQFF
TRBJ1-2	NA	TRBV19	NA	TGTGCCAGTAGGGAGGTTGGCTACACCTTC	CASREVGYTF
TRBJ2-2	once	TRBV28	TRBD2	TGTGCCAGCAGTTCCCTTGAGGGACTACATCCCGGGGAGCTGTTTTTT	CASSSLEGLHPGELFF
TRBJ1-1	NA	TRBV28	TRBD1	TGTGCCAGTGGGGGGGGGACAGTAAACACTGAAGCTTTCTTT	CASGGGTVNTEAFF
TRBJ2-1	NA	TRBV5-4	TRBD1	TGTGCCAGCAGCTCCACAGGGGCGACGGGCAATGAGCAGTTCTTC	CASSSTGATGNEQFF
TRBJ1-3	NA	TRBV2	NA	TGTGCCAGCAGCGAACAAGGGAGCTCTGGAAACACCATATATTTT	CASSEQGSSGNTIYF
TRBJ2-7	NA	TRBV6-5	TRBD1	TGTGCCAGCAGTCGAAGTCGGGACAGGGGATACGAGCAGTACTTC	CASSRSRDRGYEQYF
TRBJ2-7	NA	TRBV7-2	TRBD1	TGTGCCAGCAGCCGCCTCCCTACCGGGACAGTGAACTACGAGCAGTACTTC	CASSRLPTGTVNYEQYF
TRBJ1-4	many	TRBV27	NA	TGTGCCAGCAGTTTATCCGACCCGGCAGCCGCGTATGAAAAACTGTTTTTT	CASSLSDPAAAYEKLFF
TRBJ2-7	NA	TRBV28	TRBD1	TGTGCCAGCACTCGACCCAGGGGGACCCACGAGCAGTACTTC	CASTRPRGTHEQYF
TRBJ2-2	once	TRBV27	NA	TGTGCCAGCACACACCAGGGCGGACCCGGGGAGCTGTTTTTT	CASTHQGGPGELFF
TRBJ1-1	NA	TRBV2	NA	TGTGCCAGCAGTGTGCAGGGGGAAGCTTTCTTT	CASSVQGEAFF
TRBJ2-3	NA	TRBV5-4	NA	TGTGCCAGCAGCTTGGCTCTAGCGACGACCACAGATACGCAGTATTTT	CASSLALATTTDTQYF
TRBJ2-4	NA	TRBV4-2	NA	TGTGCCAGCAGCCCCCTGGGTTATGGGGGCCGCGAAAACATTCAGTACTTC	CASSPLGYGGRENIQYF
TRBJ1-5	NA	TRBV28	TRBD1	TGTGCCAGCAGTTATAGGCCGGGACAGTTTGGTCAGCCCCAGCATTTT	CASSYRPGQFGQPQHF
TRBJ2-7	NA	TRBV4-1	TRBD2	TGCGCCAGCAGCCAAGGTCTAGCGGGAGGGCACCGCGAGCAGTACTTC	CASSQGLAGGHREQYF
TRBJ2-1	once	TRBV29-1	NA	TGCAGCGTTGGATTAGCTTTCCGAAATGAGCAGTTCTTC	CSVGLAFRNEQFF
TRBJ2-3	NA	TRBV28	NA	TGTGCCAGCACGCTTGGGGGGAGCGCAGATACGCAGTATTTT	CASTLGGSADTQYF
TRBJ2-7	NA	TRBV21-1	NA	TGTGCCAGCAGCGCAAATGACAGGACGACCTCCTACGAGCAGTACTTC	CASSANDRTTSYEQYF
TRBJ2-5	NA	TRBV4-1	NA	TGCGCCAGCAGCCAAGAAGAACAGGGCGGGGAGACCCAGTACTTC	CASSQEEQGGETQYF
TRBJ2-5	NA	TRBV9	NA	TGTGCCAGCAGCGTAGGGGGGCGGGAGCGAGAGACCCAGTACTTC	CASSVGGRERETQYF
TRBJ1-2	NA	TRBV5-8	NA	TGTGCCAGCCAACTCTGGTTCGGACCTGGCTATGGCTACACCTTC	CASQLWFGPGYGYTF
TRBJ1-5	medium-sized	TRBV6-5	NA	TGTGCCAGCAGTCCACAGTGGGGGGGGAGTCAGCCCCAGCATTTT	CASSPQWGGSQPQHF
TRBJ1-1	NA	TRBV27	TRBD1	TGTGCCAGCAGTTCCGGGACAGGGCCCGGGAGGTACACTGAAGCTTTCTTT	CASSSGTGPGRYTEAFF
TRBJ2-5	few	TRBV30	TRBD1	TGTGCCTGGAGTAACGGACAGGGCCCACAAGAGACCCAGTACTTC	CAWSNGQGPQETQYF
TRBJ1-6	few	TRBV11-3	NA	TGTGCCAGCAGGGATTGGATGGGCGGAAAGTCACCCCTCCACTTT	CASRDWMGGKSPLHF
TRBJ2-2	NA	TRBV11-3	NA	TGTGCCAGCAGCTTAACAGGGCCCGGGGAGCTGTTTTTT	CASSLTGPGELFF
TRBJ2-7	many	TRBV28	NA	TGTGCCAGCAGTTTCAGCGGAGGGACAGCCTACGAGCAGTACTTC	CASSFSGGTAYEQYF
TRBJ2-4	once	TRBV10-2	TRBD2	TGCGCCAGCAGTGAAGCCAGGGCTAGCGGGAACAAAAACATTCAGTACTTC	CASSEARASGNKNIQYF
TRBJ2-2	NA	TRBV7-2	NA	TGTGCCAGCAGCTACTCGGGCGGGGAGCTGTTTTTT	CASSYSGGELFF
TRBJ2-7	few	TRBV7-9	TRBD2	TGTGCCAGCAAGACAGCGGGAGTGGGCGAGCAGTACTTC	CASKTAGVGEQYF
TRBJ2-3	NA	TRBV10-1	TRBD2	TGCGCCAGCAGTGAGCGCAGCGGGGGCCCGGATACGCAGTATTTT	CASSERSGGPDTQYF
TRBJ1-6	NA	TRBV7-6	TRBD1	TGTGCCAGCAGCTTACTGGGACAGGGGGCTTCACCCCTCCACTTT	CASSLLGQGASPLHF
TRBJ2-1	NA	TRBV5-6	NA	TGTGCCAGCGGGAGCGACCCGAACAATGAGCAGTTCTTC	CASGSDPNNEQFF
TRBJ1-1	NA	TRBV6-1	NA	TGTGCCAGCAGTGAAGAGGGTGGCACTGAAGCTTTCTTT	CASSEEGGTEAFF
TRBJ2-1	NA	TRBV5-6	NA	TGTGCCAGCAGCCCGTCGGCGGGGTTTAACAATGAGCAGTTCTTC	CASSPSAGFNNEQFF
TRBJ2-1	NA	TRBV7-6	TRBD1	TGTGCCAGCAGCGCCACAGGGGAGTACAATGAGCAGTTCTTC	CASSATGEYNEQFF
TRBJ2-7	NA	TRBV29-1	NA	TGCAGCGTTAGAGAGGTCAGGACGTCCGAGGGCGAGCAGTACTTC	CSVREVRTSEGEQYF
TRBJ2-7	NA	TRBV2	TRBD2	TGTGCCAGCACCTCCGCGGGAGGGTCCTACGAGCAGTACTTC	CASTSAGGSYEQYF
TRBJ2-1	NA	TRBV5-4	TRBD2	TGTGCCAGCAGCTTCTACTTAGCGGGAGGAATAAATGAGCAGTTCTTC	CASSFYLAGGINEQFF
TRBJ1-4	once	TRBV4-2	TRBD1	TGTGCCAGCAGCCAAGAGGACAGGGGGTTTGAAAAACTGTTTTTT	CASSQEDRGFEKLFF
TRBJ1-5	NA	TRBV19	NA	TGTGCCAGTAGATTCGCCTATAGCAATCAGCCCCAGCATTTT	CASRFAYSNQPQHF
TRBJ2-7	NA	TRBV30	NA	TGTGCCTGGAGTAACCTAGACGAGCAGTACTTC	CAWSNLDEQYF
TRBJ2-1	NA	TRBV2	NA	TGTGCCAGCAGTGAAGGTAATGAGCAGTTCTTC	CASSEGNEQFF
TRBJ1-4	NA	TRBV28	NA	TGTGCCGCCAAGGGCGGCGGAGATGAAAAACTGTTTTTT	CAAKGGGDEKLFF
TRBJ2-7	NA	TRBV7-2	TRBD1	TGTGCCAGCAGCGCACGACAGGGGCCCTACGAGCAGTACTTC	CASSARQGPYEQYF
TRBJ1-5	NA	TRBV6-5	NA	TGTGCCAGCAGCAGGACCAGCAATCAGCCCCAGCATTTT	CASSRTSNQPQHF
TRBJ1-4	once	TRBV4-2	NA	TGTGCCAGCAGCCAAGATAATGCGGAAATTAGAAAACTGTTTTTT	CASSQDNAEIRKLFF
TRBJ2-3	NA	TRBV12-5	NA	TGTGCTAGTGGTTACACGGGAGTGGATACGCAGTATTTT	CASGYTGVDTQYF
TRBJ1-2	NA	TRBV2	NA	TGTGCCAGCACCGGGACCACTAACTATGGCTACACCTTC	CASTGTTNYGYTF
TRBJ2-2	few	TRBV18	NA	TGTGCCAGCTCACCAACCGGGTCCGGGGAGCTGTTTTTT	CASSPTGSGELFF
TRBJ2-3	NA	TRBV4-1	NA	TGCGCCAGCAGCCAAGAAGGCGGGACGGGGGCCCTTGCTACGCAGTATTTT	CASSQEGGTGALATQYF
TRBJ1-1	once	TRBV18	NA	TGTGCCAGCTCACCAGAGCGGCCCACGGGGGGGTCTGAAGCTTTCTTT	CASSPERPTGGSEAFF
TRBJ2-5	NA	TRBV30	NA	TGTGCCTGGAGTGTACAGGGCAGCCAAGAGACCCAGTACTTC	CAWSVQGSQETQYF
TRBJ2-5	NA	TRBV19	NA	TGTGCCAGTAGTATACACACAAAAAGCCTAGAGACCCAGTACTTC	CASSIHTKSLETQYF